A single sample gave rise to the 2 T cell receptor beta chains below, sequenced in a study of blood T cell repertoires in COVID-19. Assay: immunoSEQ multiplex PCR; the TCRdb copy retains only in-frame clones and omits some. The data contain about 160,000 clones, 84% of them seen just once; the ten biggest clones take up 2.2%. Material: peripheral blood. The receptors derive from a man between 70 and 80 years old with acute or convalescent COVID-19.

Notes on this clone: A junction boundary mismatches the germline segment, possibly from a read error. The V and J genes are TRBV10-3 and TRBJ1-2; no firm D call. The germline V gene encodes CDR1 ENHRY and CDR2 SYGVKD. This CDR3 contains 16 residues. CDR3: CAITEDRSRANYGYTF. The CDR3 DNA is TGTGCCATCACTGAGGACCGATCTCGGGCTAACTATGGCTACACCTTC.

A few counts support this clone. This chain connects TRBV2 to TRBJ2-4, with 8 bases lining up with TRBD2. In germline, CDR1 is SNHLY, CDR2 FYNNEI. The V gene end was trimmed by 3 bases and the J gene end by 6 bases; junction bases not matched to a gene: 7. This CDR3 comprises 15 residues. CDR3 nucleotide sequence: TGTGCCAGCAGTGAGGTGCGGGGGGAGGGAAACATTCAGTACTTC. Encoded protein: CASSEVRGEGNIQYF.